The following is a T cell receptor (beta chain) sequence with its context. How the authors handled the data: Amplification with reference gene primers provided the estimates of nucleated cell counts. Only in-frame clones appear in the TCRdb table, and some are missing; sequencing was by immunoSEQ multiplex PCR. V and J calls and clone size come straight from that table; D and trimming were deduced from the DNA. The repertoire has 200,000 to 250,000 clones, 70% to 90% of them found once; the top ten carry around 3.8%. This sample was taken from a study of blood T cell repertoires in COVID-19. Across the whole study: Sources were T cells, B-cell-depleted T cells, or PBMCs; the material itself was cDNA or gDNA.

The J segment lost 4 bases and the V segment lost 6 bases, leaving 7 bases of the junction unmatched. The CDR3 spans 14 residues. The germline V gene has CDR1 SNHLY and CDR2 FYNNEI. The study recruited people aged about 18 to 89 years across 20 to 30 US areas. Participants were placed into cohorts based on the clinical history they reported. What was sequenced was PBMCs or T cells enriched from blood (not recorded which). The sequence derives from a woman aged 40-49 years with acute COVID-19. This chain joins TRBV2 and TRBJ2-3; 7 bases line up with TRBD2. The CDR3: CASRAERGPDTQYF. DNA of the CDR3: TGTGCCAGCAGGGCTGAGCGGGGCCCAGATACGCAGTATTTT.